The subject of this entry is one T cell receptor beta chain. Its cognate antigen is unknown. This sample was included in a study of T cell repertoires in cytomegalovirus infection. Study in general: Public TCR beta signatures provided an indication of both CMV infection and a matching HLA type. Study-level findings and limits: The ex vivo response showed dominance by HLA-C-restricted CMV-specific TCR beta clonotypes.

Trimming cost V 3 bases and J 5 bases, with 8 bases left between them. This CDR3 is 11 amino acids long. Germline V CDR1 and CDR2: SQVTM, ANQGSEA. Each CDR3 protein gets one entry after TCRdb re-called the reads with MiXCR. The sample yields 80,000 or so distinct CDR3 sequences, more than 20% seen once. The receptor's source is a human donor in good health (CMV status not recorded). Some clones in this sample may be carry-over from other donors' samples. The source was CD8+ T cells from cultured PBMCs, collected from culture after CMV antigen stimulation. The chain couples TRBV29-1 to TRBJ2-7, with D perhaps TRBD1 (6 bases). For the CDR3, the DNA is TGCAGCGTTGAGGGACACAACGAGCAGTACTTC. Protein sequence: CSVEGHNEQYF.